This T cell receptor (beta chain) was sequenced in a study of cytomegalovirus exposure and HLA in healthy donors. 13 Jbeta primers and 60 Vbeta primers were used for the PCR. Profiled with immunoSEQ multiplex PCR; TCRdb holds only in-frame clones, not every one. Recorded for this sample: tens of thousands of clones. Sequencing was done on a sample of PBMCs. This receptor was obtained from a man aged 35-49 years in good health and CMV-seropositive.

CDR3 in amino acids: CARSPDGGGTDTQYF. The CDR3 nucleotides read TGTGCCAGAAGCCCCGACGGGGGGGGGACAGATACGCAGTATTTT. The V call is TRBV5-3, the J call TRBJ2-3; 8 bases match TRBD2. TRBV5-3 is an ORF; its function is uncertain. V shed 4 bases, J shed 3 bases, and the junction held 7 bases outside the gene matches. The CDR3 is 15 amino acids.